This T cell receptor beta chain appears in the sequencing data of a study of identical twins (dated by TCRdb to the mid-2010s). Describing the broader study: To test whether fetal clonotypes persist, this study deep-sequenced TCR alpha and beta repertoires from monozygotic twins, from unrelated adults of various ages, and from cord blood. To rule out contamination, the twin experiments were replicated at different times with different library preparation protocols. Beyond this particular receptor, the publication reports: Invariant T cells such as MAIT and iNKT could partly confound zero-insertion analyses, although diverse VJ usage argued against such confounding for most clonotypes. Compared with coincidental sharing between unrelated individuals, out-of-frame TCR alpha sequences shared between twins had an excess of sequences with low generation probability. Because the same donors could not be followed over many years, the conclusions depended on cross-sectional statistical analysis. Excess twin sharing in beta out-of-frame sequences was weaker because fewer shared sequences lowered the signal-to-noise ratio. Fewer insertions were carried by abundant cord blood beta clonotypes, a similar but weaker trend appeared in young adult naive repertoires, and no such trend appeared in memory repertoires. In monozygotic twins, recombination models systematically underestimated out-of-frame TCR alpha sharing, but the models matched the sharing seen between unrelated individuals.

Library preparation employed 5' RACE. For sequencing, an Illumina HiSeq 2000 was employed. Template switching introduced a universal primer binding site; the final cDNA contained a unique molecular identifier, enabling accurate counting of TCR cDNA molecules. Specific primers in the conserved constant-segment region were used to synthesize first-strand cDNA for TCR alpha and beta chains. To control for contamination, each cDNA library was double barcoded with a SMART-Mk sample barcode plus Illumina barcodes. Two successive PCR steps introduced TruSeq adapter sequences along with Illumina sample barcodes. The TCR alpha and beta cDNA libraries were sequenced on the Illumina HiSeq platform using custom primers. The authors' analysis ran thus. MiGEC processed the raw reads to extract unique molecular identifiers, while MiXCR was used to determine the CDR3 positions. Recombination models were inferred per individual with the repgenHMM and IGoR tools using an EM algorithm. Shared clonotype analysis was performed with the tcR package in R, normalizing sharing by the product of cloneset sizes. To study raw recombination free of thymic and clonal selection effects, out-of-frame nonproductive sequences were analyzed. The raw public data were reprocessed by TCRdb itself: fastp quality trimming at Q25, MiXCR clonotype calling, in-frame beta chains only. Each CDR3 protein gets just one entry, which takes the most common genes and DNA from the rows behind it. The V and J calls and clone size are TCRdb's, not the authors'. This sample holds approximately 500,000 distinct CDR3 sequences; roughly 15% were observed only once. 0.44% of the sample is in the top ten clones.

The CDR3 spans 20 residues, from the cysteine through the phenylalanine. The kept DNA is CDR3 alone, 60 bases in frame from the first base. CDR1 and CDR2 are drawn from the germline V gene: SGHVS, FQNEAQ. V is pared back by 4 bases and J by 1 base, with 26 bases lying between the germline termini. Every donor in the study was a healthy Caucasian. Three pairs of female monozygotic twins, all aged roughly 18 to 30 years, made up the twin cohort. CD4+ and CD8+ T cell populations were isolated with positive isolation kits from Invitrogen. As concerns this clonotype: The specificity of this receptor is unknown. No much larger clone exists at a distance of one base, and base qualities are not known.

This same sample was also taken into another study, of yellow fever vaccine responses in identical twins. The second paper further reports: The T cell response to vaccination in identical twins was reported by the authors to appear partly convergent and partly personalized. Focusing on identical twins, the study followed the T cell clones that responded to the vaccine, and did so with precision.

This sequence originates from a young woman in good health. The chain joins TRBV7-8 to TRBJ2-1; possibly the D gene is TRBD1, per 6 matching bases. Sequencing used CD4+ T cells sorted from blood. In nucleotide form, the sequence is TGTGCCAGCAGCTATACAGGGAGCCGAATGGGATGGGAATCCTACAATGAGCAGTTCTTC. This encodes CASSYTGSRMGWESYNEQFF.